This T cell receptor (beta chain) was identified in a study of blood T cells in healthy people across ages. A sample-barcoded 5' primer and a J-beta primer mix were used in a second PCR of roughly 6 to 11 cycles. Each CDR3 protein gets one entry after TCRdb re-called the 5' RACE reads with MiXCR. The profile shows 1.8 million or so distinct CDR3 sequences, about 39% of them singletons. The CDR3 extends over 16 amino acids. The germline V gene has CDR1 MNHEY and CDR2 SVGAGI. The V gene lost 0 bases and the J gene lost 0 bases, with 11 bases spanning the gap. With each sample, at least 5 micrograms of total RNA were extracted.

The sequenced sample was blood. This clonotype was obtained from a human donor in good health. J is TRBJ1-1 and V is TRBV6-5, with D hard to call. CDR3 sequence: CASSYSAAGMNTEAFF. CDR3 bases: TGTGCCAGCAGTTACTCTGCAGCCGGAATGAACACTGAAGCTTTCTTT.